This T cell receptor beta chain was recovered during a study of preoperative IRX-2 immunotherapy in early breast cancer. Treatment in this sample: preoperative locoregional IRX-2 cytokine immunotherapy. This phase Ib study tested locoregional IRX-2 cytokine immunotherapy given before surgery. The CDR3 contains 17 residues. Germline CDR1 SGHNT, CDR2 YYREEE (reference sequence). V was cut by 4 bases and J by 2 bases, with 19 bases left in between. Some clones are missing from TCRdb's copy, which holds only in-frame ones; the method was immunoSEQ multiplex PCR. Of 40,000 to 45,000 clones listed, approximately 94% are singletons.

This chain connects TRBV5-4 to TRBJ2-1; the D gene is possibly TRBD2 (5 bases). The sample in question was tumor tissue, obtained after IRX-2 immunotherapy. The source is a human donor with breast cancer. The CDR3 here is CASSPTPVAGAYNEQFF. The CDR3 DNA reads TGTGCCAGCAGCCCCACCCCGGTCGCGGGCGCCTACAATGAGCAGTTCTTC.